The T cell receptor (beta chain) under discussion was sequenced for a study of identical twins. Overall study findings and caveats: Conclusions were drawn cross-sectionally by statistical analysis, without following the same donors.

This clonotype was found many times. Its specificity is not known. A template switching step contributed a universal primer site, while unique molecular identifiers were present in the cDNA. TCRdb independently ran MiXCR on the 5' RACE reads; one entry per CDR3 protein. The table lists around 530,000 distinct CDR3 sequences, nearly 15% of them singletons, with about 0.4% in the top ten. CDR1 and CDR2 (germline): MNHNS, SASEGT. This CDR3 region has 15 residues. V was clipped by 5 bases and J by 0 bases; unmatched bases: 4. These records were also assigned to another study, of yellow fever vaccine responses in identical twins.

The receptor's source is a woman between 18 and 29 years old in good health. V is TRBV6-1 and J is TRBJ2-1; 7 bases agree with TRBD1. Material for sequencing was CD4+ T cells sorted from blood. CDR3 sequence: CASSRQGNSYNEQFF. The CDR3 coding sequence is TGTGCCAGCAGTCGACAGGGAAACTCCTACAATGAGCAGTTCTTC.